The 19 T cell receptor beta chains listed next were all sequenced from one sample in a study of cytomegalovirus exposure and HLA in healthy donors. The PCR employed 60 Vbeta primers together with 13 Jbeta primers. Some clones are missing from TCRdb's copy, which holds only in-frame ones; the method was immunoSEQ multiplex PCR. The table shows 210,000 or so clones, with approximately 85% occurring only once. Sequenced sample: PBMCs. The source of these receptors is a girl aged 2 to 9 in good health and CMV-seronegative.

The CDR3 region is CASSTGTEAFF. In DNA, the CDR3 is TGTGCCAGCAGTACAGGGACTGAAGCTTTCTTT. The chain links TRBV6-4 to TRBJ1-1; TRBD1 is a possible D gene (6 bases). The CDR3 covers 11 residues. Trimming took 5 bases from V and 5 from J, leaving 6 bases between them. CDR1 and CDR2 (germline): MRHNA, SNTAGT.

This chain joins TRBV11-2 and TRBJ1-5, with 10 bases lining up with TRBD1. This CDR3 spans 15 amino acids. The V gene's germline CDR1 is SGHAT and CDR2 FQNNGV. V shed 6 bases, J shed 5 bases, and the junction held 7 bases outside the gene matches. This CDR3 is CASSNHGTGDQPQHF. The CDR3 DNA reads TGTGCCAGCAGTAACCACGGGACAGGGGATCAGCCCCAGCATTTT. The full variable domain, rest sourced from reference TRBV11-2 and TRBJ1-5, is EAGVAQSPRYKIIEKRQSVAFWCNPISGHATLYWYQQILGQGPKLLIQFQNNGVVDDSQLPKDRFSAERLKGVDSTLKIQPAKLEDSAVYLCASSNHGTGDQPQHFGDGTRLSIL.

J is TRBJ1-1 and V is TRBV30; no reliable D call. There are 13 residues in the CDR3. V was cut by 4 bases and J by 1 base, with 10 bases left in between. Germline lookup yields CDR1 GTSNPN and CDR2 SVGIG (reference sequence). The CDR3 loop is CAWNYVRNTEAFF. The CDR3, as DNA: TGTGCCTGGAATTATGTCAGGAACACTGAAGCTTTCTTT.

There are a few counts of this clone. The V call is TRBV5-1, the J call TRBJ2-2; 11 bases line up with TRBD2. The CDR3 covers 19 residues. With V trimmed by 4 bases and J by 3 bases, 14 bases remained unmatched. Germline V lookup: CDR1 SGHRS, CDR2 YFSETQ. CDR3 coding DNA: TGCGCCAGCAGCCCAGGCCACTCCGGGACTAGCGGCGACACCGGGGAGCTGTTTTTT. It is translated as CASSPGHSGTSGDTGELFF.

The rearrangement links TRBV30 to TRBJ1-1; D gene unclear. This CDR3 comprises 13 residues. Germline values: CDR1 GTSNPN, CDR2 SVGIG (reference sequence). Deletions cut 1 base from V and 1 base from J, with 7 bases between. CDR3 loop: CAWSGRSNTEAFF. In nucleotides, the CDR3 is TGTGCCTGGAGTGGGCGGTCGAACACTGAAGCTTTCTTT.

The J gene is TRBJ1-3, the V gene TRBV27, with D maybe TRBD1 (5 bases). The V end was cut by 2 bases, the J end by 3 bases, with 11 bases between. The germline V gene encodes CDR1 MNHEY and CDR2 SMNVEV (reference sequence). CDR3 length equals 15 residues. The CDR3 bases are TGTGCCAGCAGTTTAGAAAGGGGCGGTGGAAACACCATATATTTT. It yields the protein CASSLERGGGNTIYF.

The chain couples TRBV5-6 to TRBJ1-1, with D unresolved. The CDR3 spans 18 residues. Germline lookup yields CDR1 SGHDT and CDR2 YYEEEE. V dropped 0 bases and J dropped 1 base, with 19 bases sitting between them. The CDR3 nucleotides read TGTGCCAGCAGCTTGGCAGCGGTGTGGGGAATGGGGAACACTGAAGCTTTCTTT. Translated, it gives CASSLAAVWGMGNTEAFF. The whole variable domain, filled in from reference TRBV5-6 and TRBJ1-1, reads DAGVTQSPTHLIKTRGQQVTLRCSPKSGHDTVSWYQQALGQGPQFIFQYYEEEERQRGNFPDRFSGHQFPNYSSELNVNALLLGDSALYLCASSLAAVWGMGNTEAFFGQGTRLTVV.

The chain links TRBV9 to TRBJ2-1, with 7 bases identical to TRBD2. The germline V gene encodes CDR1 SGDLS and CDR2 YYNGEE. The CDR3 consists of 16 residues. V lost 0 bases and J lost 5; bases outside the gene matches: 8. The chain's CDR3 is CASSVGLSGAHNEQFF. DNA for the CDR3: TGTGCCAGCAGCGTAGGACTCAGCGGGGCTCACAATGAGCAGTTCTTC.

The chain uses TRBV19 and TRBJ2-7; TRBD1 matches at 10 bases. Germline CDR1 LNHDA, CDR2 SQIVND (reference sequence). V gave up 5 bases and J gave up 2 bases; unmatched junction bases: 9. There are 16 residues in the CDR3. In nucleotides, the CDR3 is TGTGCCAGTAGTCGGAAACCGGGACAGGGGACCTACGAGCAGTACTTC. It specifies CASSRKPGQGTYEQYF.

The V and J genes are TRBV29-1 and TRBJ2-7, with 10 bases that match TRBD2. The CDR3 contains 12 residues. Germline CDR1 SQVTM, CDR2 ANQGSEA. CDR3 sequence: CGTSGEGYEQYF. CDR3 sequence (DNA): TGCGGAACTAGCGGGGAGGGGTACGAGCAGTACTTC.

DNA of the CDR3: TGTGCCAGCAGTGGGGCAGGGCAGCCCTCAAGGGAGCTGTTTTTT. This translates into CASSGAGQPSRELFF. The chain is built from TRBV25-1 and TRBJ2-2, with D perhaps TRBD1 (5 bases). The CDR3 runs to 15 residues. V lost 4 bases to trimming and J lost 9 bases, with 18 bases between them. Germline V gives CDR1 MGHDK, CDR2 SYGVNS.

This chain uses TRBV7-2 with TRBJ1-6, with a tentative D call TRBD1 (5 bases). CDR3 length: 15 amino acids. V gave up 7 bases and J gave up 10 bases, with 20 bases separating them. The germline gives CDR1 SGHTA, CDR2 FQGNSA. The CDR3 DNA sequence: TGTGCCAGCACCACAACGGGTGTAGCAGGGTCACCCCTCCACTTT. This translates into CASTTTGVAGSPLHF.

This clone appeared once. V and J are TRBV29-1 and TRBJ2-5; 8 bases align to TRBD1. The germline V gene encodes CDR1 SQVTM and CDR2 ANQGSEA. The CDR3 covers 14 residues. J was trimmed by 5 bases and V by 1 base; bases with no gene match: 6. CDR3 sequence (DNA): TGCAGCGTTGAAGCAGGGGGCAGGTGGGAGACCCAGTACTTC. This sequence encodes CSVEAGGRWETQYF.

V and J are TRBV20-1 and TRBJ2-7; the D gene is possibly TRBD1 (7 bases). CDR1 is DFQATT, CDR2 SNEGSKA, per germline (reference sequence). V was cut by 6 bases and J by 4 bases, with 10 bases left in between. This CDR3 comprises 11 residues. CDR3 bases: TGCAGTGCCAGGGGGAGGTACGAGCAGTACTTC. This sequence encodes CSARGRYEQYF.

The chain links TRBV10-1 to TRBJ2-1; TRBD2 agrees at 10 bases. This CDR3 comprises 13 residues. Germline CDR1 and CDR2: WNHNN and SYGVQD (reference sequence). J lost 8 bases, V lost 10 bases, and 8 bases had no gene match. CDR3 residues: CANSIGLADEQFF. As DNA, the CDR3 is TGCGCCAACTCAATCGGACTAGCGGATGAGCAGTTCTTC.

The count of this clone is one. V usage is TRBV11-2 and J usage is TRBJ2-3; 10 bases fit TRBD2. The CDR3 runs to 17 residues. Germline V gene lookup returns CDR1 SGHAT and CDR2 FQNNGV. J lost 1 base, V lost 5 bases, and 9 bases had no gene match. CDR3 loop: CASSPPGLAGGTDTQYF. CDR3 DNA sequence: TGTGCCAGCAGCCCACCCGGGCTAGCGGGAGGCACAGATACGCAGTATTTT.

The chain carries TRBV30 and TRBJ1-1; D remains unclear. CDR1 is GTSNPN, CDR2 SVGIG, per germline (reference sequence). The CDR3 is 11 amino acids. Trimming removed 0 bases at V and 10 bases at J, with 9 bases between. This CDR3 reads CAWSVLVGAFF. CDR3 DNA sequence: TGTGCCTGGAGTGTACTGGTTGGAGCTTTCTTT.

This chain uses TRBV29-1 with TRBJ2-5; D unclear. CDR3 length equals 15 residues. Germline values: CDR1 SQVTM, CDR2 ANQGSEA. V was clipped by 0 bases and J by 3 bases, with 14 bases between them. The CDR3, as DNA: TGCAGCGTTGAAGATCTATTGGAACAGAAAGAGACCCAGTACTTC. This gives the protein CSVEDLLEQKETQYF.

In this sample, this clone turned up once. The chain is built from TRBV2 and TRBJ1-6; TRBD1 matches 7 bases. V dropped 6 bases and J dropped 6; count of bases not matched to a gene: 5. This CDR3 is 14 amino acids long. Per germline, CDR1 SNHLY and CDR2 FYNNEI. CDR3 in amino acids: CASRTQGSNSPLHF. The CDR3 DNA follows: TGTGCCAGCAGGACACAGGGGAGTAATTCACCCCTCCACTTT.